Described below is a single T cell receptor beta chain sequence and its context. This sample is part of a study of radiation and T cells in renal cell carcinoma. Clones were sequenced by immunoSEQ multiplex PCR, and TCRdb holds only the in-frame ones, with some missing. The sample holds under 100,000 clones, around four fifths seen once. Time point of the sample: blood 4 weeks post-SBRT, at nephrectomy. Regarding treatment: 15 Gy SBRT to primary tumor, nephrectomy 4 weeks later. The CDR3 has 16 residues. Germline-derived CDR1 and CDR2 are SGHAT and FQNNGV. The V and J ends lost 4 bases and 7 bases, in that order; junction bases with no gene match: 11.

The specimen comprised blood, sampled from a patient whose treatment included radiotherapy and nephrectomy. The V call is TRBV11-2, the J call TRBJ2-4, with 9 positions matching TRBD1. The clonotype originates from a middle-aged man with renal cell carcinoma. CDR3: CASSYISDRGGNIQYF. In nucleotides, the CDR3 is TGTGCCAGCAGCTATATATCGGACAGGGGCGGGAACATTCAGTACTTC.